The text below deals with one T cell receptor beta chain. What it binds is unknown. The junction and the germline gene differ at one end; a read error may be behind it. The data originate from a study of cytomegalovirus exposure and HLA in healthy donors. The study, taken as a whole, reports: As confirmed in vitro, three CMV-associated chains were specific for CMV antigens. A later analysis appeared to link common viral pathogens to several of the most significant clusters.

This CDR3 spans 16 amino acids. The V gene's germline CDR1 is SEHNR and CDR2 FQNEAQ (reference sequence). 60 Vbeta and 13 Jbeta primers were used in PCR. Profiled with immunoSEQ multiplex PCR; TCRdb holds only in-frame clones, not every one. The sample has fewer than 150,000 clones, about 80% seen once. The J gene is TRBJ2-5, the V gene TRBV7-9; TRBD2 matches 10 bases. The specimen was PBMCs. This TCR was recovered from a man between 35 and 55 years old in good health and CMV-seropositive. CDR3 sequence (DNA): TGTTCCAGCAGCTGGAAATCCGGGACTAGCGAAGGGACCCAGTACTTC. Translating gives CSSSWKSGTSEGTQYF.